The 17 T cell receptor beta chains given below trace back to one sample, sequenced in a study of shared clonotypes between healthy human individuals (dated by TCRdb to about 2020). The library was prepared using the immunoSEQ multiplex PCR assay. The clones in this table, taken by TCRdb from immuneACCESS, are in-frame only. Not every clone is retained; where verified, under half of the shortfall comes from an unresolved V gene, and the cause of the rest is unknown. This sample has 950,000 to 1,300,000 clones in its table, and about 75% of those were observed once. Around 1.5% of the sample goes to the ten largest clones. The material sequenced was memory CD4+ T cells sorted from blood. The cell subset or site label for this specimen denotes: CD45RA-negative fraction. The source is a man younger than 35 in good health.

This chain links TRBV5-4 with TRBJ2-3; D possibly corresponds to TRBD2 (5 bases). The CDR3 extends over 17 amino acids. With 3 bases removed from V and 0 bases from J, the gap between germline ends came to 17 bases. Germline CDR1 and CDR2: SGHNT and YYREEE (reference sequence). The CDR3 protein is CASSSKGDERSTDTQYF. In DNA, the CDR3 is TGTGCCAGCAGCTCGAAGGGAGATGAACGGAGCACAGATACGCAGTATTTT.

This clone was recorded a few times. The V gene is TRBV7-8, the J gene TRBJ2-7; D not resolved. The CDR3 has 13 residues. Germline V gives CDR1 SGHVS, CDR2 FQNEAQ. Trimming took off 1 base at V and 3 bases at J, with 7 bases between the two ends. As DNA, the CDR3 is TGTGCCAGCAGCTTAGAGCCGGGCTACGAGCAGTACTTC. Its protein product is CASSLEPGYEQYF.

The CDR3 sequence is CASSDLTTSYEQYF. In DNA form, the CDR3 reads TGTGCCAGCAGTGATTTGACAACATCCTACGAGCAGTACTTC. The V and J genes are TRBV25-1 and TRBJ2-7; D is unresolved. The length of the CDR3 is 14 residues. V was clipped by 3 bases and J by 1 base, with 10 bases between them. Germline V gives CDR1 MGHDK, CDR2 SYGVNS.

This clone was picked up a small number of times. This rearrangement joins TRBV11-2 to TRBJ1-2; a possible D gene is TRBD1 (5 bases). The V and J ends lost 4 bases and 2 bases respectively, with 11 bases between them. CDR3 length: 14 amino acids. Germline-derived CDR1 and CDR2 are SGHAT and FQNNGV. The CDR3, as DNA: TGTGCCAGCAGCTGGGACGGTGGAAACTATGGCTACACCTTC. This gives the protein CASSWDGGNYGYTF. Combining the CDR3 with reference TRBV11-2 and TRBJ1-2 gives the whole variable domain EAGVAQSPRYKIIEKRQSVAFWCNPISGHATLYWYQQILGQGPKLLIQFQNNGVVDDSQLPKDRFSAERLKGVDSTLKIQPAKLEDSAVYLCASSWDGGNYGYTFGSGTRLTVV.

This chain joins TRBV7-2 and TRBJ2-7; tentatively, D is TRBD1 (6 bases). The CDR3 consists of 14 residues. V was pared by 5 bases and J by 2 bases, with 13 bases between. Germline assignment: CDR1 SGHTA and CDR2 FQGNSA. The chain's CDR3 is CASSTNWDTYEQYF. The CDR3 DNA follows: TGTGCCAGCAGCACGAACTGGGACACCTACGAGCAGTACTTC.

The J gene is TRBJ2-7, the V gene TRBV10-3; TRBD2 matches at 8 bases. The CDR3 covers 12 residues. Germline V lookup: CDR1 ENHRY, CDR2 SYGVKD. After removal of 8 bases from V and 7 bases from J, the junction contained 7 bases not matched to a gene. Here the CDR3 reads CAIGGGTGEQYF. The CDR3 DNA reads TGTGCCATCGGCGGGGGGACTGGAGAGCAGTACTTC.

The V and J genes are TRBV25-1 and TRBJ2-5; D not certain. The last part of the DNA fits TRBJ2-7 better; the J call may be wrong. This CDR3 is 11 amino acids long. CDR1 is MGHDK and CDR2 is SYGVNS in the germline V gene. The chain's CDR3 is CASSEFYEQYF. CDR3 in DNA: TGTGCCAGCAGTGAATTTTACGAGCAGTACTTC.

The genes are TRBV5-1 and TRBJ2-7, with 9 nucleotides matching TRBD2. In germline, CDR1 is SGHRS, CDR2 YFSETQ. The ends lost 5 bases at V and 3 bases at J; junction bases unmatched: 9. This CDR3 contains 15 residues. Here the CDR3 DNA reads TGCGCCAGCAGTCCCCTAGCGGGAACCTACTACGAGCAGTACTTC. It specifies CASSPLAGTYYEQYF.

To note about this clone: A much larger clone differs by one base, so this may be a read error. The sample carries other DNA sequences with the same CDR3. This chain uses TRBV11-2 with TRBJ2-7; D unresolved. The CDR3 length is 11 residues. Germline values: CDR1 SGHAT, CDR2 FQNNGV. Trimming left V 5 bases short and J 3 bases short, with 5 bases between. DNA for the CDR3: TGTGCCAGCAGCCGAAGCTACGAGCAGTACTTC. Its translation is CASSRSYEQYF. The full variable domain, rest sourced from reference TRBV11-2 and TRBJ2-7, is EAGVAQSPRYKIIEKRQSVAFWCNPISGHATLYWYQQILGQGPKLLIQFQNNGVVDDSQLPKDRFSAERLKGVDSTLKIQPAKLEDSAVYLCASSRSYEQYFGPGTRLTVT.

To note about this clone: Other DNA sequences within the sample encode an identical CDR3. V is TRBV2 and J is TRBJ2-5, with D perhaps matching TRBD1 (6 bases). Trimming stripped 4 bases from V and 3 bases from J, with 9 bases between. This CDR3 comprises 13 residues. Germline CDR1 SNHLY, CDR2 FYNNEI. The CDR3 DNA follows: TGTGCCAGCAGTGCCACAGGGAAAGAGACCCAGTACTTC. Protein product: CASSATGKETQYF. The full variable domain, with the rest looked up from reference TRBV2 and TRBJ2-5, is EPEVTQTPSHQVTQMGQEVILRCVPISNHLYFYWYRQILGQKVEFLVSFYNNEISEKSEIFDDQFSVERPDGSNFTLKIRSTKLEDSAMYFCASSATGKETQYFGPGTRLLVL.

The CDR3 region has the DNA TGTGCCAGCAGCTCACCTACAGGGACGGCCGGGGAGCTGTTTTTT. Its protein product is CASSSPTGTAGELFF. The chain joins TRBV5-6 to TRBJ2-2, with a possible D match to TRBD1 (6 bases). V lost 3 bases to trimming and J lost 6 bases, with 15 bases between them. Germline V CDR1 and CDR2: SGHDT, YYEEEE. The CDR3 length is 15 residues.

J is TRBJ2-7 and V is TRBV5-1; a possible D gene is TRBD1 (6 bases). Germline CDR1 is SGHRS and CDR2 is YFSETQ. The CDR3 contains 15 residues. V lost 4 bases and J lost 4, with 18 bases in between. CDR3 nucleotide sequence: TGCGCCAGCAGCACGACAGGTCAGGGGCTTTACGAGCAGTACTTC. Its translation is CASSTTGQGLYEQYF.

The rearrangement links TRBV28 to TRBJ1-3, with a possible D match to TRBD1 (5 bases). The V and J ends lost 8 bases and 0 bases respectively, with 17 bases between them. CDR3 length: 16 amino acids. CDR1 and CDR2 from the germline V gene are MDHEN and SYDVKM. In DNA form, the CDR3 reads TGTGCCAGCCAGAAAGGCAGGGCACTCTCTGGAAACACCATATATTTT. Protein: CASQKGRALSGNTIYF. Variable domain in full (rest from reference TRBV28 and TRBJ1-3): DVKVTQSSRYLVKRTGEKVFLECVQDMDHENMFWYRQDPGLGLRLIYFSYDVKMKEKGDIPEGYSVSREKKERFSLILESASTNQTSMYLCASQKGRALSGNTIYFGEGSWLTVV.

The J gene is TRBJ1-3, the V gene TRBV28, with TRBD1 identical over 10 bases. This CDR3 contains 16 residues. CDR1 is MDHEN, CDR2 SYDVKM, per germline. V lost 3 bases, J lost 3 bases, and 5 bases stayed unmatched. This CDR3 reads CASSLGDRGGGNTIYF. The CDR3 nucleotides are TGTGCCAGCAGTTTGGGGGACAGGGGAGGTGGAAACACCATATATTTT.

The chain recombines TRBV6-1 with TRBJ2-3; D remains unclear. Germline CDR1 and CDR2: MNHNS and SASEGT. This CDR3 has 14 amino acids. The germline V and J ends were trimmed by 5 bases and 0 bases, with 9 bases remaining between them. The CDR3 region is CASSNLASTDTQYF. The CDR3 DNA sequence: TGTGCCAGCAGTAACCTGGCTAGCACAGATACGCAGTATTTT.

V is TRBV30 and J is TRBJ1-1; D not certain. V was trimmed by 6 bases and J by 3 bases, leaving 14 bases between them. This CDR3 spans 13 amino acids. The germline gives CDR1 GTSNPN, CDR2 SVGIG (reference sequence). The CDR3, as DNA: TGTGCCTGTCGTCTGTTTTTGTACACTGAAGCTTTCTTT. Translating gives CACRLFLYTEAFF. Full variable domain (missing parts from reference TRBV30 and TRBJ1-1): SQTIHQWPATLVQPVGSPLSLECTVEGTSNPNLYWYRQAAGRGLQLLFYSVGIGQISSEVPQNLSASRPQDRQFILSSKKLLLSDSGFYLCACRLFLYTEAFFGQGTRLTVV.

V usage is TRBV19 and J usage is TRBJ2-2; TRBD1 is a possible D gene (6 bases). Trimming cost V 8 bases and J 4 bases, with 14 bases left between them. The CDR3 consists of 14 residues. Germline V lookup: CDR1 LNHDA, CDR2 SQIVND (reference sequence). The CDR3 loop is CASFNRESTGELFF. CDR3 bases: TGTGCCAGTTTTAACAGGGAGAGCACCGGGGAGCTGTTTTTT.